What follows are 31 T cell receptor beta chains derived from one specimen sequenced in a study of blood T cell repertoires in COVID-19. The protocol was immunoSEQ multiplex PCR, while the TCRdb copy is restricted to in-frame clones and leaves out a portion. The repertoire holds fewer than 350,000 clones, 85% seen once, with about 2.5% in the top ten. Specimen: PBMCs or T cells enriched from blood (not recorded which). The receptors shown here come from a woman in her 50s who had recovered from COVID-19.

The V and J genes are TRBV29-1 and TRBJ1-4, with TRBD1 as a possible D gene (5 bases). The CDR3 consists of 12 residues. Germline V lookup: CDR1 SQVTM, CDR2 ANQGSEA. Trimming shortened V by 4 bases and J by 13 bases, and 16 bases separated the two germline ends. In DNA, the CDR3 is TGCAGCGTTGGAGGGGACTTTGGAAGACTGTTTTTT. Protein sequence: CSVGGDFGRLFF.

The rearrangement joins TRBV5-1 to TRBJ1-6, with a tentative D call TRBD1 (5 bases). The germline CDR1 and CDR2 sequences are SGHRS and YFSETQ. There are 17 residues in the CDR3. V lost 4 bases to trimming and J lost 0 bases, with 14 bases between them. The CDR3 reads CASSRTSRSSYNSPLHF. Here the CDR3 DNA reads TGCGCCAGCAGCCGGACATCCCGGAGCTCCTATAATTCACCCCTCCACTTT.

V is TRBV7-6 and J is TRBJ2-7; 7 bases agree with TRBD1. V shed 6 bases, J shed 6 bases, and the junction held 8 bases outside the gene matches. CDR3 size: 13 residues. The germline V gene encodes CDR1 SGHVS and CDR2 FNYEAQ. The CDR3 is CASSTGVSSEQYF. In nucleotides, the CDR3 is TGTGCCAGCAGTACAGGGGTTTCTTCCGAGCAGTACTTC.

This clone was detected only once. The V and J genes are TRBV19 and TRBJ2-5, with 8 bases matching TRBD1. The CDR3 has 17 amino acids. V shed 1 base, J shed 4 bases, and the junction held 11 bases outside the gene matches. The V gene's germline CDR1 is LNHDA and CDR2 SQIVND (reference sequence). CDR3 nucleotide sequence: TGTGCCAGTAGTATAGCGACAGGGGTAGGCGTAATAGAGACCCAGTACTTC. Encoded protein: CASSIATGVGVIETQYF.

The CDR3 reads CASSQGQGEAFF. The CDR3 DNA is TGTGCCAGCAGCCAGGGACAGGGGGAAGCTTTCTTT. The chain combines TRBV7-3 with TRBJ1-1; 10 bases match TRBD1. CDR3 length equals 12 residues. CDR1 SGHTA and CDR2 FQGTGA come from the germline V gene. V shed 5 bases and J 8 bases; nucleotides not matched to a gene: 2.

The rearrangement links TRBV7-9 to TRBJ1-2; D is unclear. The germline gives CDR1 SEHNR, CDR2 FQNEAQ (reference sequence). Trimming pared 0 bases from V and 5 bases from J, leaving 16 bases between. CDR3 size: 16 residues. CDR3 coding DNA: TGTGCCAGCAGCTTAGCAATTGTACAGAAGACATATGGCTACACCTTC. Its protein product is CASSLAIVQKTYGYTF. Looking up the rest from reference TRBV7-9 and TRBJ1-2 gives the full variable domain: DTGVSQNPRHKITKRGQNVTFRCDPISEHNRLYWYRQTLGQGPEFLTYFQNEAQLEKSRLLSDRFSAERPKGSFSTLEIQRTEQGDSAMYLCASSLAIVQKTYGYTFGSGTRLTVV.

The chain joins TRBV18 to TRBJ1-4, with 7 bases aligning to TRBD1. The junction had 4 bases not matched to a gene; V was cut back by 3 bases and J by 6 bases. This CDR3 contains 14 residues. Germline CDR1 reads KGHSH; CDR2 reads LQKENI. The DNA for the CDR3 is TGTGCCAGCTCACCGACAGGGATCCATGAAAAACTGTTTTTT. Protein product: CASSPTGIHEKLFF. The full variable domain, rest sourced from reference TRBV18 and TRBJ1-4, is NAGVMQNPRHLVRRRGQEARLRCSPMKGHSHVYWYRQLPEEGLKFMVYLQKENIIDESGMPKERFSAEFPKEGPSILRIQQVVRGDSAAYFCASSPTGIHEKLFFGSGTQLSVL.

The chain links TRBV5-5 to TRBJ1-5, with a tentative D call TRBD1 (6 bases). V lost 4 bases, J lost 6 bases, and 14 bases lay in between. This CDR3 spans 14 amino acids. CDR1 SGHKS and CDR2 YYEKEE come from the germline V gene (reference sequence). In DNA form, the CDR3 reads TGTGCCAGCAGCCTACAGGGTAACAGTCAGCCCCAGCATTTT. Amino acid sequence: CASSLQGNSQPQHF.

This sequence joins TRBV27 and TRBJ2-1, with D possibly being TRBD2 (7 bases). Germline values: CDR1 MNHEY, CDR2 SMNVEV (reference sequence). V was cut by 7 bases and J by 6 bases, with 16 bases left in between. This CDR3 contains 14 residues. CDR3 in amino acids: CASIDGGPLNEQFF. CDR3 DNA: TGTGCCAGCATTGACGGGGGGCCCCTCAATGAGCAGTTCTTC.

The J gene is TRBJ1-5, the V gene TRBV7-9; no clear D gene. This CDR3 spans 15 amino acids. V gave up 5 bases and J gave up 5 bases, with 16 bases separating them. Germline lookup yields CDR1 SEHNR and CDR2 FQNEAQ (reference sequence). CDR3 sequence: CASSNIDTFDQPQHF. The DNA of the CDR3 is TGTGCCAGCAGCAATATTGACACCTTTGATCAGCCCCAGCATTTT.

This chain uses TRBV19 with TRBJ2-1; 10 nucleotides agree with TRBD2. CDR1 LNHDA and CDR2 SQIVND come from the germline V gene (reference sequence). The junction had 5 bases not matched to a gene; V was cut back by 2 bases and J by 7 bases. The CDR3 spans 15 residues. The CDR3 DNA sequence: TGTGCCAGTAGTATAATTAGCGGGGGGACAAATGAGCAGTTCTTC. Residues: CASSIISGGTNEQFF. Combining the CDR3 with reference TRBV19 and TRBJ2-1 gives the whole variable domain DGGITQSPKYLFRKEGQNVTLSCEQNLNHDAMYWYRQDPGQGLRLIYYSQIVNDFQKGDIAEGYSVSREKKESFPLTVTSAQKNPTAFYLCASSIISGGTNEQFFGPGTRLTVL.

V usage is TRBV7-6 and J usage is TRBJ2-3; 8 nucleotides match TRBD2. The V segment lost 5 bases and the J segment 0 bases; nucleotides outside the gene matches: 7. The CDR3 is 16 amino acids. Germline loops: CDR1 SGHVS, CDR2 FNYEAQ. CDR3 DNA: TGTGCCAGCAGCAGTCTAGCGGGCTCTAGCACAGATACGCAGTATTTT. Residues: CASSSLAGSSTDTQYF.

This clone showed up just once. The rearrangement joins TRBV10-3 to TRBJ2-4, with D possibly being TRBD1 (6 bases). Germline values: CDR1 ENHRY, CDR2 SYGVKD. V was pared by 6 bases and J by 1 base, with 13 bases between. The CDR3 covers 15 residues. The CDR3 here is CAIRQGLEAKNIQYF. The DNA for the CDR3 is TGTGCCATCAGACAGGGTTTGGAGGCCAAAAACATTCAGTACTTC.

This chain joins TRBV4-3 and TRBJ2-3, with TRBD2 matching over 7 bases. The CDR3 covers 15 residues. Germline V gene sequence: CDR1 LGHNA, CDR2 YSLEER. V trimming: 0 bases; J trimming: 7 bases; junction bases outside the gene matches: 7. CDR3 in DNA: TGCGCCAGCAGCCAAGATAGGGACTACCAGTATACGCAGTATTTT. This translates into CASSQDRDYQYTQYF.

With respect to this clone: Other DNA sequences from this sample encode an identical CDR3 as well. V and J are TRBV7-2 and TRBJ1-1, with TRBD1 as a possible D gene (6 bases). The germline CDR1 and CDR2 sequences are SGHTA and FQGNSA. This CDR3 has 14 amino acids. V lost 3 bases, J lost 2 bases, and 10 bases lay in between. The chain's CDR3 is CASSFARGNTEAFF. CDR3 nucleotides: TGTGCCAGCAGCTTCGCCAGGGGAAACACTGAAGCTTTCTTT.

The sample holds one count of this clone. V and J are TRBV30 and TRBJ1-2, with D possibly being TRBD1 (6 bases). The CDR3 is made up of 13 amino acids. Trimming pared 5 bases from V and 2 bases from J, leaving 12 bases between. Germline CDR1 and CDR2: GTSNPN and SVGIG (reference sequence). CDR3 in amino acids: CAWARQANYGYTF. CDR3 DNA: TGTGCCTGGGCCCGACAGGCCAACTATGGCTACACCTTC. Together with reference TRBV30 and TRBJ1-2, the CDR3 gives the full variable domain: SQTIHQWPATLVQPVGSPLSLECTVEGTSNPNLYWYRQAAGRGLQLLFYSVGIGQISSEVPQNLSASRPQDRQFILSSKKLLLSDSGFYLCAWARQANYGYTFGSGTRLTVV.

This clone was recorded once. This sequence joins TRBV30 and TRBJ1-1, with D unresolved. CDR1 is GTSNPN, CDR2 SVGIG, per germline (reference sequence). The CDR3 is made up of 16 amino acids. Deletions cut 0 bases from V and 1 base from J, with 15 bases between. Here the CDR3 reads CAWSVLSPSGNTEAFF. The CDR3 DNA reads TGTGCCTGGAGTGTACTCAGTCCTTCAGGGAACACTGAAGCTTTCTTT.

The chain employs TRBV9 and TRBJ1-1, with D unclear. This CDR3 spans 15 amino acids. From germline, CDR1 is SGDLS and CDR2 YYNGEE. Trimming cost V 1 base and J 1 base, with 11 bases left between them. This CDR3 is CASSVLSGQNTEAFF. The CDR3 bases are TGTGCCAGCAGCGTATTGTCAGGTCAGAACACTGAAGCTTTCTTT.

The chain joins TRBV5-1 to TRBJ2-3, with TRBD1 as a possible D gene (6 bases). With 2 bases removed from V and 2 bases from J, the gap between germline ends came to 15 bases. Germline CDR1 and CDR2: SGHRS and YFSETQ. The CDR3 runs to 16 residues. The CDR3 reads CASSFLGAGATDTQYF. DNA of the CDR3: TGCGCCAGCAGCTTTCTGGGGGCAGGTGCCACAGATACGCAGTATTTT.

This clone showed up just a few times. CDR3 residues: CASSRGRGEPYGYTF. CDR3 bases: TGTGCCAGCTCACGCGGCCGCGGGGAGCCGTATGGCTACACCTTC. This chain connects TRBV18 to TRBJ1-2; D gene uncertain. The V and J ends lost 4 bases and 5 bases respectively, with 17 bases between them. The CDR3 runs to 15 residues. The V gene's germline CDR1 is KGHSH and CDR2 LQKENI.

This clone was detected a few times. Other nucleotide sequences in the sample specify the same CDR3. The V gene is TRBV11-2, the J gene TRBJ1-1, with unresolved D. Deletions cut 5 bases from V and 1 base from J, with 8 bases between. This CDR3 contains 13 residues. Germline-derived CDR1 and CDR2 are SGHAT and FQNNGV. CDR3 residues: CASSLAGNTEAFF. The CDR3 nucleotides are TGTGCCAGCAGCCTTGCAGGGAACACTGAAGCTTTCTTT.

The chain couples TRBV27 to TRBJ2-1; no firm D call. The germline gives CDR1 MNHEY, CDR2 SMNVEV (reference sequence). The CDR3 sequence is 14 residues long. Trimming took 3 bases from V and 4 from J, leaving 10 bases between them. The CDR3 nucleotides read TGTGCCAGCAGTTTTACAGAGCCATACAATGAGCAGTTCTTC. It yields the protein CASSFTEPYNEQFF.

The chain has TRBV28 and TRBJ1-2; TRBD1 matches 9 bases. This CDR3 spans 15 amino acids. Germline-derived CDR1 and CDR2 are MDHEN and SYDVKM. The trim removed 6 bases at V and 8 bases at J, leaving 13 bases unmatched. As DNA, the CDR3 is TGTGCCAGCAGGATTTTCCGGGACAGGGCGTGGGGCTACACCTTC. Its protein is CASRIFRDRAWGYTF.

The chain recombines TRBV18 with TRBJ1-1; 8 bases match TRBD1. The CDR3 is made up of 16 amino acids. CDR1 is KGHSH and CDR2 is LQKENI in the germline V gene. Losses at the gene ends were 1 base for V and 4 bases for J; bases not matched to a gene: 8. The CDR3 is CASSPLSGGGVTEAFF. DNA of the CDR3: TGTGCCAGCTCACCACTATCAGGGGGCGGGGTCACTGAAGCTTTCTTT.

The gene calls are TRBV3-1 (or the pseudogene TRBV3-2) and TRBJ1-5, with a weak D call TRBD1 (5 bases). CDR1 and CDR2 from the germline V gene are LGHDT and YNNKEL (reference sequence). Trimming removed 3 bases from V and 6 bases from J, with 9 bases in between. The CDR3 is 13 amino acids. The CDR3 is CASSQRGGQPQHF. The CDR3 DNA is TGTGCCAGCAGCCAGAGGGGAGGTCAGCCCCAGCATTTT.

V gene TRBV30 combines with J gene TRBJ1-2; D not certain. Germline loops: CDR1 GTSNPN, CDR2 SVGIG (reference sequence). The V end lost 3 bases, the J end lost 4 bases, and 18 bases lay between the germline ends. This CDR3 has 15 amino acids. For the CDR3, the DNA is TGTGCCTGGAGGCCCGGGAGCGCGTCCACCTATGGCTACACCTTC. It yields the protein CAWRPGSASTYGYTF.

This chain connects TRBV28 to TRBJ1-5, with D possibly matching TRBD1 (5 bases). Germline loops: CDR1 MDHEN, CDR2 SYDVKM. V was cut by 6 bases and J by 5 bases, with 14 bases left in between. This CDR3 is 14 amino acids long. Here the CDR3 reads CASRAGGVHQPQHF. CDR3 sequence (DNA): TGTGCCAGCAGAGCGGGGGGGGTTCATCAGCCCCAGCATTTT. Full variable domain (outside the CDR3, taken from reference TRBV28 and TRBJ1-5): DVKVTQSSRYLVKRTGEKVFLECVQDMDHENMFWYRQDPGLGLRLIYFSYDVKMKEKGDIPEGYSVSREKKERFSLILESASTNQTSMYLCASRAGGVHQPQHFGDGTRLSIL.

The gene calls are TRBV5-3 and TRBJ1-2, with 9 positions matching TRBD1. TRBV5-3 is placed among ORFs of uncertain function. The CDR3 contains 13 residues. Losses at the gene ends were 4 bases for V and 8 bases for J; bases not matched to a gene: 6. CDR3 loop: CARSGQGRVGYTF. The CDR3 bases are TGTGCCAGAAGCGGACAGGGGCGAGTGGGCTACACCTTC.

This clone was recorded once. The V gene is TRBV7-6, the J gene TRBJ2-7, with D possibly being TRBD2 (5 bases). The CDR3 length is 15 residues. The germline V gene encodes CDR1 SGHVS and CDR2 FNYEAQ. The V end was cut by 0 bases, the J end by 4 bases, with 13 bases between. The CDR3 protein is CASSLASDHPYEQYF. CDR3 nucleotide sequence: TGTGCCAGCAGCTTAGCTAGCGACCACCCTTACGAGCAGTACTTC.

CDR3 amino acids: CASSSLVSGEQFF. CDR3 nucleotide sequence: TGTGCCAGCAGCTCATTAGTGAGTGGTGAGCAGTTCTTC. The chain recombines TRBV5-4 with TRBJ2-1, with no clear D. Germline lookup yields CDR1 SGHNT and CDR2 YYREEE (reference sequence). V was trimmed by 3 bases and J by 9 bases, leaving 13 bases between them. This CDR3 is built from 13 residues.

The chain links TRBV4-3 to TRBJ1-1; TRBD1 aligns across 7 bases. J lost 5 bases, V lost 4 bases, and 7 bases had no gene match. The CDR3 runs to 14 residues. Germline values: CDR1 LGHNA, CDR2 YSLEER. The CDR3 sequence: CASSRVNRGTEAFF. In DNA, the CDR3 is TGCGCCAGCAGCCGAGTAAACAGGGGAACTGAAGCTTTCTTT.